The subject of this entry is one T cell receptor beta chain. What it recognizes is unknown. The entry originates in a study of T-cell reconstitution after alpha-beta-depleted transplantation in children. General study points: From surviving recipient T cells and thymic progenitors came the high day-60 TCRbeta diversity observed in some patients. Expanded clones from the graft, numbering several hundred, reportedly supplied alpha-beta T cells about two months after transplant. When one year had passed after transplant, most T-cell counts and diversity came from newly produced T cells.

Unique molecular identifiers tagged the TCRbeta library. Using its own MiXCR run on the PCR reads, TCRdb lists one record per CDR3 protein. The repertoire holds 800,000 to 1,000,000 distinct CDR3 sequences, with roughly 31% as singletons. CDR1 is LNHNV and CDR2 is YYDKDF in the germline V gene (reference sequence). Trimming shortened V by 3 bases and J by 2 bases, and 11 bases separated the two germline ends. This CDR3 has 14 amino acids. This clonotype was obtained from a boy in the first two years of life who had a stem cell transplant for SCID, so the T cells may come from the graft donor. V gene TRBV15 combines with J gene TRBJ2-7; TRBD2 might be the D (6 bases). The sample here was PBMCs, mostly from graft donor cells, taken 360 days after TCRalphabeta/CD19-depleted stem cell transplant. The CDR3 bases are TGTGCCACCAGCAGCCGGGACTCCCCCTACGAGCAGTACTTC. Its translation: CATSSRDSPYEQYF.